This T cell receptor beta chain was recovered during a study of blood T cell repertoires in COVID-19 (dated by TCRdb to about 2020). Study-wide context: Samples from collaborators originated in the United States, Italy and Spain and spanned both the acute and convalescent phases of COVID-19. The prospective study material was composed of cDNA or gDNA derived from T cells, B-cell-depleted T cells, or PBMCs. The dataset comprised deeply sampled blood TCRbeta repertoires from subjects exposed to, actively infected with, or recovered from COVID-19. The repertoires were released in a freely available public database meant as a resource for research on the immune response to SARS-CoV-2. The samples were drawn from two sources: the first 160 participants of the ongoing ImmuneRACE study, and 1,254 subjects contributed by 6 global collaborators. Nearly every sample came with metadata listing a de-identified subject ID, COVID-19 status, age in years and sex. Where HLA class I and class II types were available, the types were taken from metadata supplied by the sample provider, not from assay-based typing. The research as a whole found: Clinical and demographic metadata were provided uncurated, with the amount varying by source and participant.

The sample holds one count of this clone. The target of this receptor is not known. Base qualities are not recorded, but no much larger clone differs from it by a single base. The immunoSEQ Assay, a bias-controlled multiplex PCR, was used to amplify TCRbeta CDR3 regions from genomic DNA. The original methods were these. Within the assay, amplification of reference gene primers was used to estimate how many nucleated cells each sample contained. To quantify the absolute abundance of each unique TCRbeta CDR3 rearrangement, sequence reads were collapsed and filtered. Productive Simpson clonality was computed per sample as the square root of Simpson's diversity index over productive rearrangements. TCRdb retrieved this table from immuneACCESS and kept in-frame rearrangements only. Not all clones are present; in checked studies, unresolved V genes account for under half, and no reason is known for the remainder. The V and J calls and clone size were taken over from that table, and D and trimming were inferred from the DNA. This sample holds a few hundred thousand clones; roughly 80% were observed only once. The ten largest clones take up 15% to 19% of the sample.

One collaborating source in Seattle enrolled patients during active infection and followed them longitudinally through the course of disease. The collaborating institutions used their own protocols to collect whole blood in K2EDTA tubes. Collaborator samples were shipped for TCRbeta analysis as frozen whole blood, isolated PBMCs, or DNA extracted from either sample type. The germline V gene supplies CDR1 LGHNA and CDR2 YSLEER. V loses 0 bases of germline sequence and J loses 6 bases, and the interval between the two ends is 11 bases. Including the terminal cysteine and phenylalanine, the CDR3 comprises 14 residues. Just CDR3 DNA is preserved here, 42 bases in frame from base 1.

The sequencing sample was made of peripheral blood. The TCR sequence derives from a person between 65 and 79 years old with COVID-19, enrolled during active disease. The receptor chain draws on TRBV4-3 and TRBJ1-1; the D gene is perhaps TRBD1, on 5 matching bases. In nucleotide form, the sequence is TGCGCCAGCAGCCAAGATCGGCGGGACGCTGAAGCTTTCTTT. It specifies CASSQDRRDAEAFF.